This paragraph reports one TCR beta chain. These data belong to a study of blood T cell repertoires in COVID-19. Across the whole study: Acute and convalescent COVID-19 specimens originated in the United States, Italy and Spain. T cells, B-cell-depleted T cells, or PBMCs provided the cDNA or gDNA that served as material.

In the original analysis: By means of reference gene primer amplification, nucleated cell counts were estimated. The assay was immunoSEQ multiplex PCR, and TCRdb's table has in-frame clones only and misses some. V and J calls and clone size are those listed in that table; D and trimming were worked out from the DNA. This sample carries about 300,000 clones, roughly nine tenths of them seen once, and the ten largest clones take roughly 2.1%. The sequence was collected from a man aged 18-30 years with active or convalescent COVID-19. The sequencing sample was made of peripheral blood.

CDR3 amino acids: CASSNDPGGTYEQYF. CDR3 DNA sequence: TGTGCCAGCAGCAATGACCCAGGGGGTACCTACGAGCAGTACTTC. This chain uses TRBV7-8 with TRBJ2-7; 7 positions match TRBD1. With 5 bases clipped from V and 2 bases from J, the junction kept 9 bases outside the gene matches. The CDR3 sequence is 15 residues long. Per the germline V gene, CDR1 is SGHVS and CDR2 is FQNEAQ.